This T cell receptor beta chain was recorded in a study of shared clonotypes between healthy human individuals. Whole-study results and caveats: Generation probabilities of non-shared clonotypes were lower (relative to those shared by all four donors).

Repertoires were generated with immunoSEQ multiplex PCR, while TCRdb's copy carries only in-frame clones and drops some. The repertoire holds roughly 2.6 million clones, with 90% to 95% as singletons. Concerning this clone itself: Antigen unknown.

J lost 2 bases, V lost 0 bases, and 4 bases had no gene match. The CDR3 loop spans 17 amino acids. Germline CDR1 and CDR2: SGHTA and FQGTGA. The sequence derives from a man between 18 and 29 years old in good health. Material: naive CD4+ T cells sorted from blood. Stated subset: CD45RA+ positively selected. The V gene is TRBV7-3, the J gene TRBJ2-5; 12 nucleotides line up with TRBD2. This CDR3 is CASSLTSLAGGQETQYF. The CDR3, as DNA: TGTGCCAGCAGCTTAACTAGCCTAGCGGGGGGGCAAGAGACCCAGTACTTC.